These 31 T cell receptor beta chains were all obtained from the same sample, sequenced in a study of blood T cells in healthy people across ages. Using a J-beta primer mix together with a sample-barcoded 5' primer, a second PCR was run for 7 to 11 cycles. MiXCR, applied by TCRdb to the 5' RACE reads, yields one record per CDR3 protein. The sample lists 800,000 to 1,300,000 distinct CDR3 sequences, less than 25% seen once, with around 0.75% in the top ten. Another study also made use of these data, one on T cells of mothers and their children.

What was sequenced was blood. The source is a girl aged 2-15 years in good health.

The V and J genes are TRBV29-1 and TRBJ2-2; 7 nucleotides line up with TRBD2. The CDR3 totals 13 residues. The germline CDR1 and CDR2 sequences are SQVTM and ANQGSEA. V was clipped by 2 bases and J by 8 bases; unmatched bases: 5. The CDR3 nucleotides read TGCAGCGTTGAATGGGCGGGAGCAGGGGAGCTGTTTTTT. Residues: CSVEWAGAGELFF.

This clonotype has a handful of counts. One junction end disagrees with the germline gene, perhaps due to a read error. The rearrangement uses TRBV19 and TRBJ1-1, with TRBD1 matching over 10 bases. Germline V lookup: CDR1 LNHDA, CDR2 SQIVND (reference sequence). The CDR3 has 14 residues. The CDR3 spells CAGSPGTGDAEAFF. DNA of the CDR3: TGTGCCGGTAGTCCCGGGACAGGGGACGCTGAAGCTTTCTTT.

In this sample, this clonotype turned up once. An end of the junction differs from the germline gene, which may be a read error. This chain uses TRBV7-2 with TRBJ1-5; tentative D call: TRBD1 (6 bases). The CDR3 runs to 17 residues. CDR1 and CDR2 from the germline V gene are SGHTA and FQGNSA. The CDR3 reads CASSWGQGTLSNQPQHF. The DNA of the CDR3 is TGTGCCAGTAGCTGGGGGCAGGGTACCCTTAGCAATCAGCCCCAGCATTTT.

This clonotype was observed once. The CDR3 end shows no conserved phenylalanine or tryptophan, and so a read error is likely. The genes are TRBV19 and TRBJ2-7, with D unclear. Between the trimmed V and J ends, which lost 6 bases and 2 bases, there was a span of 17 bases. This CDR3 comprises 15 residues. Germline loops: CDR1 LNHDA, CDR2 SQIVND (reference sequence). The CDR3 here is CASRNADFAPYEQYL. CDR3 DNA: TGTGCCAGTAGGAATGCGGATTTCGCTCCCTACGAGCAGTACCTC.

In its sample, this clonotype was seen a few times. The chain is built from TRBV9 and TRBJ1-6; 8 bases line up with TRBD1. This CDR3 is built from 15 residues. Germline V lookup: CDR1 SGDLS, CDR2 YYNGEE. After removal of 0 bases from V and 9 bases from J, the junction contained 5 bases not matched to a gene. The CDR3 DNA follows: TGTGCCAGCAGCGTAGATGGGGACAGGTCTTCACCCCTCCACTTT. Its translation: CASSVDGDRSSPLHF.

The rearrangement links TRBV4-3 to TRBJ2-7; 9 positions agree with TRBD2. The DNA end is more similar to TRBJ2-1, so the J call may be wrong. This CDR3 comprises 17 residues. Germline V gene data show CDR1 as LGHNA and CDR2 as YSLEER. The CDR3 DNA sequence: TGCGCCAGCAGCCGAGTAGGACCTAGCGGGGTATGGAATGAGCAGTTCTTC. Amino acids: CASSRVGPSGVWNEQFF.

This chain connects TRBV13 to TRBJ2-2, with a weak D call TRBD1 (6 bases). Germline V gene lookup returns CDR1 PRHDT and CDR2 FYEKMQ (reference sequence). The V and J ends lost 4 bases and 1 base respectively, with 22 bases between them. The CDR3 contains 19 residues. The CDR3, as DNA: TGTGCCAGCAGCTCTATACCGGGACAAATATATCGGAACACCGGGGAGCTGTTTTTT. Translated: CASSSIPGQIYRNTGELFF.

This clonotype has more than one count but fewer than ten. The chain is built from TRBV10-3 and TRBJ1-2; no definite D call. This CDR3 comprises 16 residues. The V end lost 3 bases, the J end lost 3 bases, and 17 bases lay between the germline ends. The germline CDR1 and CDR2 sequences are ENHRY and SYGVKD. CDR3 DNA sequence: TGTGCCATCAGTGACCCGGGATCCGAGGTGTACTATGGCTACACCTTC. This codes for CAISDPGSEVYYGYTF.

This sequence joins TRBV6-7 and TRBJ1-1; no clear D gene. TRBV6-7 is sorted into the ORF group, with uncertain function. The CDR3 covers 11 residues. Trimming shortened V by 5 bases and J by 9 bases, and 10 bases separated the two germline ends. The CDR3, as DNA: TGTGCCAGCAGTGCGATCCGGCAAGCTTTCTTT. Residues: CASSAIRQAFF.

Only one count was recorded for this clonotype. The chain has TRBV6-5 and TRBJ2-7, with 8 bases matching TRBD1. The ends lost 6 bases at V and 7 bases at J; junction bases unmatched: 8. CDR1 MNHEY and CDR2 SVGAGI come from the germline V gene. The CDR3 is made up of 13 amino acids. The CDR3 DNA sequence: TGTGCCAGCAGCCACGACAGGGGCAGAGAGCAGTACTTC. Translation gives CASSHDRGREQYF.

A few counts support this clonotype. This chain uses TRBV5-1 with TRBJ2-1; 11 bases agree with TRBD2. This CDR3 comprises 15 residues. Per the germline V gene, CDR1 is SGHRS and CDR2 is YFSETQ. J lost 5 bases, V lost 4 bases, and 5 bases had no gene match. CDR3 in DNA: TGCGCCAGCAGCCTTAGCGGGAGGGCCGACAATGAGCAGTTCTTC. Its translation is CASSLSGRADNEQFF.

This chain joins TRBV11-2 and TRBJ2-3, with D tentatively TRBD1 (5 bases). This CDR3 region has 15 residues. Germline assignment: CDR1 SGHAT and CDR2 FQNNGV. V was clipped by 2 bases and J by 5 bases, with 14 bases between them. In DNA, the CDR3 is TGTGCCAGCAGCTTATTAGCCCCAGGGCTAGATACGCAGTATTTT. This sequence encodes CASSLLAPGLDTQYF.

The rearrangement joins TRBV29-1 to TRBJ2-1; D gene uncertain. This CDR3 is built from 15 residues. Germline V gene data show CDR1 as SQVTM and CDR2 as ANQGSEA. V was cut by 0 bases and J by 0 bases, with 9 bases left in between. The CDR3 is CSVEDGRSSYNEQFF. DNA for the CDR3: TGCAGCGTTGAAGATGGACGGAGCTCCTACAATGAGCAGTTCTTC.

This clonotype turned up a few times. The genes are TRBV29-1 and TRBJ1-4; the D is unclear. CDR1 SQVTM and CDR2 ANQGSEA come from the germline V gene. Trimming removed 2 bases from V and 9 bases from J, with 13 bases in between. This CDR3 spans 13 amino acids. In nucleotides, the CDR3 is TGCAGCGTTGAACACCTTTCCTCCCAAAAACTGTTTTTT. It translates to CSVEHLSSQKLFF.

The V and J genes are TRBV6-6 and TRBJ1-2; D may be TRBD1 (6 bases). V lost 7 bases, J lost 8 bases, and 17 bases lay in between. There are 13 residues in the CDR3. In germline, CDR1 is MNHNY, CDR2 SVGAGI (reference sequence). The CDR3 loop reads CASTQGGFRGYTF. Here the CDR3 DNA reads TGTGCCAGCACCCAAGGGGGGTTCAGGGGCTACACCTTC.

This chain joins TRBV29-1 and TRBJ2-3; D is ambiguous. Germline loops: CDR1 SQVTM, CDR2 ANQGSEA. V shed 4 bases and J shed 0 bases, with 8 bases lying between them. This CDR3 is built from 13 residues. CDR3 residues: CSVVATSTDTQYF. The CDR3 DNA reads TGCAGCGTTGTGGCTACAAGCACAGATACGCAGTATTTT.

V and J are TRBV20-1 and TRBJ2-5; 7 positions agree with TRBD1. CDR3 size: 12 residues. The trim removed 5 bases at V and 4 bases at J, leaving 4 bases unmatched. The germline V gene encodes CDR1 DFQATT and CDR2 SNEGSKA (reference sequence). The CDR3: CSAYRGSETQYF. Written as DNA, the CDR3 is TGCAGTGCTTACAGGGGATCAGAGACCCAGTACTTC.

The V gene is TRBV20-1, the J gene TRBJ2-3; 11 positions agree with TRBD2. The CDR3 spans 17 residues. The J segment lost 0 bases and the V segment lost 3 bases, leaving 8 bases of the junction unmatched. The germline CDR1 and CDR2 sequences are DFQATT and SNEGSKA (reference sequence). CDR3 in DNA: TGCAGTGCTAGTGGCCCACTAGCGGGGGCTAGCACAGATACGCAGTATTTT. This codes for CSASGPLAGASTDTQYF.

This clonotype was counted once. The CDR3 bases are TGTGCCATCAGTGAGTTTCTAGCGGGAGGGCCCGATGAGCAGTTCTTC. Protein: CAISEFLAGGPDEQFF. V usage is TRBV10-3 and J usage is TRBJ2-1; 12 bases agree with TRBD2. Germline CDR1 is ENHRY and CDR2 is SYGVKD. J lost 8 bases, V lost 1 base, and 6 bases had no gene match. The CDR3 sequence is 16 residues long.

The V call is TRBV27, the J call TRBJ2-5; perhaps TRBD1 as D (6 bases). V was cut by 5 bases and J by 5 bases, with 15 bases left in between. CDR3 length equals 14 residues. CDR1 and CDR2 from the germline V gene are MNHEY and SMNVEV (reference sequence). The CDR3 loop is CASSTTGFEETQYF. Here the CDR3 DNA reads TGTGCCAGCAGTACCACAGGGTTTGAGGAGACCCAGTACTTC.

This clonotype was seen a handful of times. One end of the junction does not line up with germline, which may come from a read error. The chain joins TRBV29-1 to TRBJ2-3; no reliable D call. This CDR3 has 14 amino acids. CDR1 is SQVTM and CDR2 is ANQGSEA in the germline V gene. CDR3: CSVGTDLGTDMQYF. CDR3 coding DNA: TGCAGCGTTGGGACGGATTTGGGCACAGATATGCAGTATTTT.

The rearrangement joins TRBV9 to TRBJ1-5; D gene ambiguous. CDR3 length: 13 residues. Germline-derived CDR1 and CDR2 are SGDLS and YYNGEE. Trimming took off 2 bases at V and 5 bases at J, with 8 bases between the two ends. The CDR3 reads CASSVDQYQPQHF. In DNA, the CDR3 is TGTGCCAGCAGCGTCGACCAATATCAGCCCCAGCATTTT.

This clonotype was seen only a few times. The rearrangement links TRBV9 to TRBJ2-2; D is unclear. Germline values: CDR1 SGDLS, CDR2 YYNGEE. The CDR3 is made up of 12 amino acids. V was shortened by 6 bases and J by 6 bases, with 9 bases between the two germline ends. This CDR3 is CASNIEPGELFF. CDR3 DNA sequence: TGTGCCAGCAACATTGAGCCCGGGGAGCTGTTTTTT.

This clonotype was observed a single time. V gene TRBV7-8 combines with J gene TRBJ2-5; tentatively, D is TRBD2 (5 bases). The J call is uncertain, as TRBJ2-1 better fits the DNA end. CDR3 length: 15 residues. Germline V gene sequence: CDR1 SGHVS, CDR2 FQNEAQ. The DNA for the CDR3 is TGTGCCAGCAGCCCGCGGATCCTAACGAGGGATGAGCAGTTCTTC. As protein: CASSPRILTRDEQFF.

This clonotype was detected ten times or more. The chain links TRBV11-2 to TRBJ2-7; 7 nucleotides align to TRBD1. The CDR3 consists of 12 residues. Germline CDR1 reads SGHAT; CDR2 reads FQNNGV. V lost 5 bases, J lost 6 bases, and 4 bases stayed unmatched. CDR3 protein: CASSPGQLEQYF. The CDR3 region has the DNA TGTGCCAGCAGCCCGGGACAGCTCGAGCAGTACTTC.

The J gene is TRBJ2-6, the V gene TRBV29-1; D gene unclear. Germline-derived CDR1 and CDR2 are SQVTM and ANQGSEA. The CDR3 spans 15 residues. Between the trimmed V and J ends, which lost 4 bases and 0 bases, there was a span of 10 bases. This CDR3 reads CSVGALSSGANVLTF. As DNA, the CDR3 is TGCAGCGTTGGGGCGCTAAGCTCTGGGGCCAACGTCCTGACTTTC.

In its sample, this clonotype was seen a few times. The chain links TRBV29-1 to TRBJ2-2; 10 bases fit TRBD1. V shed 5 bases, J shed 5 bases, and the junction held 5 bases outside the gene matches. The CDR3 consists of 14 residues. Germline-derived CDR1 and CDR2 are SQVTM and ANQGSEA. The CDR3 sequence: CSVRTGGGTGELFF. The CDR3 nucleotides are TGCAGCGTTCGGACAGGGGGGGGAACCGGGGAGCTGTTTTTT.

This clonotype showed up many times. The chain links TRBV12-3 or TRBV12-4 to TRBJ2-4, with TRBD1 as a possible D gene (5 bases). V lost 5 bases, J lost 6 bases, and 14 bases lay in between. This CDR3 is built from 14 residues. CDR3 residues: CASSPGHNGNIQYF. CDR3 DNA: TGTGCCAGCAGTCCTGGACACAACGGAAACATTCAGTACTTC.

This clonotype was counted a single time. The V gene is TRBV27, the J gene TRBJ1-1, with D possibly matching TRBD1 (5 bases). Germline CDR1 MNHEY, CDR2 SMNVEV (reference sequence). The CDR3 loop spans 14 amino acids. Trimming stripped 6 bases from V and 5 bases from J, with 16 bases between. CDR3 protein: CASSLSEGWTEAFF. The CDR3 region has the DNA TGTGCCAGCAGCCTTTCGGAGGGGTGGACTGAAGCTTTCTTT.

V is TRBV4-1 and J is TRBJ2-1, with D possibly being TRBD2 (6 bases). This CDR3 is 14 amino acids long. Trimming left V 4 bases short and J 11 bases short, with 18 bases between. Germline V gives CDR1 MGHRA, CDR2 YSYEKL. CDR3 sequence reads: CASSPSPGGIKQFF. CDR3 sequence (DNA): TGCGCCAGCAGCCCGAGTCCTGGCGGGATAAAGCAGTTCTTC.

This clonotype was counted a few times. This chain joins TRBV7-3 and TRBJ2-7; TRBD1 agrees at 9 bases. CDR3 size: 15 residues. CDR1 and CDR2 from the germline V gene are SGHTA and FQGTGA. Germline trimming cut 5 bases from V and 3 bases from J; bases unmatched to any gene: 8. The chain's CDR3 is CASSETGGVLYEQYF. The DNA of the CDR3 is TGTGCCAGCAGCGAGACAGGGGGAGTTCTCTACGAGCAGTACTTC.